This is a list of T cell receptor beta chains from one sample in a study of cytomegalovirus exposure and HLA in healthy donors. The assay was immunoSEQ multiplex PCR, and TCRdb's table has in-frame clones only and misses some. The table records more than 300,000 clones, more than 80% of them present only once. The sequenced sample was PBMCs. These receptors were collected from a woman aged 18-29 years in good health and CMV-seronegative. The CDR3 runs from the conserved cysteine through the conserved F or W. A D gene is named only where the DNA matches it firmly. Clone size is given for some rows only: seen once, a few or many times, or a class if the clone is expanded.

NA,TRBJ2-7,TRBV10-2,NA,CASTQGTGPYEQYF,TGCGCCAGCACCCAGGGGACCGGGCCCTACGAGCAGTACTTC
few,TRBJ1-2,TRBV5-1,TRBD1,CASSLEGGNYGYTF,TGCGCCAGCAGCTTGGAAGGGGGCAACTATGGCTACACCTTC
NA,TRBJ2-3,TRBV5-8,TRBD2,CASDPQTRGGRADTQYF,TGTGCCAGCGACCCACAGACGCGGGGAGGGCGGGCAGATACGCAGTATTTT
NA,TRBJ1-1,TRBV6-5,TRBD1,CASSYYRGDTEAFF,TGTGCCAGCAGTTACTACAGGGGGGACACTGAAGCTTTCTTT
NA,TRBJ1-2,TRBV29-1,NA,CSVETREGALIYGYTF,TGCAGCGTGGAGACGCGGGAAGGGGCCCTAATCTATGGCTACACCTTC
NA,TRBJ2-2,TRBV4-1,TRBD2,CASSQGTSGVTNTGELFF,TGCGCCAGCAGCCAGGGTACTAGCGGGGTCACGAACACCGGGGAGCTGTTTTTT
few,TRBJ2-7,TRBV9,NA,CASSPLGGGSVTYEQYF,TGTGCCAGCAGCCCCTTGGGGGGTGGCTCCGTAACCTACGAGCAGTACTTC
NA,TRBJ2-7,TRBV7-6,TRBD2,CASTQGGLAGEEQYF,TGTGCCAGCACTCAAGGGGGACTAGCGGGAGAGGAACAGTACTTC
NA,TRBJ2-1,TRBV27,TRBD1,CASSKTGGGWEQFF,TGTGCCAGCAGTAAGACAGGGGGGGGATGGGAGCAGTTCTTC
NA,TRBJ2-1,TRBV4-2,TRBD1,CASKERTDRNEQFF,TGTGCCAGCAAGGAGCGTACGGACAGGAATGAGCAGTTCTTC